This record looks at one T cell receptor beta chain sequence and its context. The specificity of this receptor is unknown. The input lacks base qualities; no much larger clone sits a single base away. The sample comes from a study of T cell responses to AZD1222 COVID-19 vaccine (dated by TCRdb to the early 2020s). With respect to the entire study: AZD1222 recipients given second doses at about 4 weeks or at about 12 weeks were pooled, since spike-specific TCR depth and breadth were not found to differ between the two schedules. Trial participants were enrolled by age into 18-55, 56-69 and 70-plus year subgroups, with roughly 150, 30 and 60 TCR-sequenced participants respectively. TCR sequencing was performed for approximately 240 trial participants, of whom approximately 200 were given two doses of AZD1222 and 26 were given two doses of MenACWY control vaccine. Broader findings and caveats from the paper: Participants were mostly white British, with more females than males. The authors suggested clonal diversity may have been underestimated. The 56-69-year group was small, and its depth increase did not reach significance, likely because of low power. Because no day 14 peak-response samples were available, repertoires were characterized only after the peak T cell response. After two AZD1222 doses, both the breadth and the depth of spike-specific TCRs were significantly higher than at day 0 and than in MenACWY recipients. Conclusions about previously exposed vaccinees are limited because only six or seven AZD1222 recipients were SARS-CoV-2 seropositive at baseline. Reportedly, almost half of the unique spike-specific TCRs recognized epitopes lying outside the regions that are mutated in the B.1.351 and B.1.1.7 variants. CD4 TCRs associated with the vaccine covered the entire spike protein, and the dominant responses were in regions 160-218 and 743-854.

The CDR3 regions of human TCRbeta chains were analyzed by immunosequencing. The published analysis was carried out like this. Repertoire TCRs were matched against a reference library of SARS-CoV-2-specific TCRs generated with the MIRA antigen-specificity platform. Breadth was defined as the fraction of unique TCRs that were SARS-CoV-2-associated, and depth was defined as the fraction of total T cells that were SARS-CoV-2-associated. Using the MIRA data, every spike-specific TCR was mapped to the spike region that the TCR reacted to and assigned to either a CD4 or a CD8 class. Log10-transformed breadth and depth values were compared by one-way ANOVA with Sidak's multiple comparisons tests. TCRdb re-hosts the immuneACCESS table, in-frame sequences only. Its copies lack some clones; in the studies checked, an unresolved V gene accounts for under half of them, and the cause for the rest is not known. The DNA was the basis for D and trimming; V, J and clone size are from that table. This sample is represented by 150,000 to 170,000 clones; about nine tenths of them were singletons. Clones ranked in the top ten supply approximately 19% of the sample.

From a lookup of the germline V gene, CDR1 and CDR2 are MDHEN and SYDVKM. The germline ends are 17 bases apart after V is trimmed by 4 bases and J by 4 bases. The CDR3 runs 16 amino acids, cysteine and phenylalanine included. Only CDR3 DNA remains: 48 bases, in frame from the first base. The intended sense of this specimen's time point label: baseline before first vaccination. Vaccinee samples came from UK trials COV001 and COV002, including a single-blind randomized controlled phase 2/3 trial of AZD1222 (ChAdOx1 nCoV-19) in healthy adults. For TCRbeta chain sequencing, PBMC samples from trial participants were taken at day 0 and at day 28 after the second dose.

The rearranged segments are TRBV28 and TRBJ1-3; the D gene is perhaps TRBD1, from 6 matching bases. The clonotype comes from an adult in good health. The sequences come from peripheral blood, collected on day 0 of AZD1222 vaccination. The DNA is as follows: TGTGCCAGCAGTTCCGCACCGACAGGATTCGGAAACACCATATATTTT. Its protein is CASSSAPTGFGNTIYF. Full variable domain (CDR3 extended with the reference TRBV28 and TRBJ1-3 proteins): DVKVTQSSRYLVKRTGEKVFLECVQDMDHENMFWYRQDPGLGLRLIYFSYDVKMKEKGDIPEGYSVSREKKERFSLILESASTNQTSMYLCASSSAPTGFGNTIYFGEGSWLTVV.